These 8 T cell receptor beta chains originate from one sample sequenced in a study of T cell repertoires in cytomegalovirus infection. TCRdb re-called the reads with MiXCR, one entry per CDR3 protein. Of roughly 250,000 distinct CDR3 sequences in the sample, about 23% are singletons; the top ten hold about 20%. Sequenced: CD8+ T cells from PBMCs. The receptor source for this set is a human donor in good health (CMV status not recorded). Some clones in this sample may be carry-over from other donors' samples.

This chain links TRBV7-8 with TRBJ2-1; possibly TRBD2 for D (5 bases). CDR3 length equals 13 residues. V dropped 0 bases and J dropped 9 bases, with 9 bases sitting between them. CDR1 and CDR2 from the germline V gene are SGHVS and FQNEAQ. CDR3 nucleotide sequence: TGTGCCAGCAGCTTAGCGCGAGAGGGTGAGCAGTTCTTC. It translates to CASSLAREGEQFF.

This clonotype was found many times. CDR3 nucleotide sequence: TGTGCCAGCAGTGAGGGACGGATGGTCGCTGAAGCTTTCTTT. Protein product: CASSEGRMVAEAFF. This chain links TRBV28 with TRBJ1-1, with D possibly being TRBD1 (5 bases). This CDR3 contains 14 residues. The V and J ends lost 5 bases and 6 bases respectively, with 16 bases between them. CDR1 is MDHEN, CDR2 SYDVKM, per germline.

J is TRBJ1-5 and V is TRBV28; 8 bases line up with TRBD1. Germline CDR1 reads MDHEN; CDR2 reads SYDVKM. The CDR3 has 15 amino acids. The J segment lost 2 bases and the V segment lost 0 bases, leaving 0 bases of the junction unmatched. This chain's CDR3 is CASSLWGQGNQPQHF. The CDR3, as DNA: TGTGCCAGCAGTTTATGGGGACAGGGCAATCAGCCCCAGCATTTT. Full variable domain (remainder filled in from reference TRBV28 and TRBJ1-5): DVKVTQSSRYLVKRTGEKVFLECVQDMDHENMFWYRQDPGLGLRLIYFSYDVKMKEKGDIPEGYSVSREKKERFSLILESASTNQTSMYLCASSLWGQGNQPQHFGDGTRLSIL.

About this clonotype: The missing conserved phenylalanine or tryptophan at the end of this CDR3 makes a read error likely. The chain couples TRBV6-4 to TRBJ2-2; 7 bases fit TRBD2. The CDR3 has 16 amino acids. CDR1 MRHNA and CDR2 SNTAGT come from the germline V gene. J gave up 2 bases and V 5 bases, and 8 bases lay outside the gene matches. CDR3: CASSPLGGTNTGELFL. The CDR3 bases are TGTGCCAGCAGTCCTCTCGGGGGGACCAACACCGGGGAGCTGTTTCTT.

This sequence joins TRBV5-4 and TRBJ2-1; the match to TRBD2 covers 10 bases. Germline CDR1 and CDR2: SGHNT and YYREEE (reference sequence). CDR3 length: 15 amino acids. The V segment lost 4 bases and the J segment 4 bases; nucleotides outside the gene matches: 5. The CDR3 loop is CASSHSGGPYNEQFF. As DNA, the CDR3 is TGTGCCAGCAGCCATAGCGGGGGGCCATACAATGAGCAGTTCTTC. Full variable domain (remainder filled in from reference TRBV5-4 and TRBJ2-1): ETGVTQSPTHLIKTRGQQVTLRCSSQSGHNTVSWYQQALGQGPQFIFQYYREEENGRGNFPPRFSGLQFPNYSSELNVNALELDDSALYLCASSHSGGPYNEQFFGPGTRLTVL.

This clonotype occurred a few times. The J gene is TRBJ2-2, the V gene TRBV7-6; TRBD2 might be the D (6 bases). This CDR3 is 13 amino acids long. The germline V gene encodes CDR1 SGHVS and CDR2 FNYEAQ. V was clipped by 8 bases and J by 2 bases, with 9 bases between them. CDR3 sequence (DNA): TGTGCCAGCGGAGGGCGAAACACCGGGGAGCTGTTTTTT. Translated, it gives CASGGRNTGELFF.

The chain carries TRBV7-9 and TRBJ1-4; weak D call: TRBD1 (5 bases). V lost 5 bases and J lost 2, with 12 bases in between. This CDR3 region has 15 residues. Germline CDR1 reads SEHNR; CDR2 reads FQNEAQ (reference sequence). CDR3 nucleotide sequence: TGTGCCAGCAGCCACCCGGACATCACTAATGAAAAACTGTTTTTT. This translates into CASSHPDITNEKLFF.

This clonotype was observed a few times. The V call is TRBV5-1, the J call TRBJ2-3; 7 nucleotides align to TRBD2. This CDR3 has 16 amino acids. CDR1 and CDR2 (germline): SGHRS, YFSETQ. V lost 0 bases to trimming and J lost 2 bases; unmatched junction nucleotides: 6. In nucleotides, the CDR3 is TGCGCCAGCAGCTTGGGATTGGGAGGGATCACAGATACGCAGTATTTT. Amino acid sequence: CASSLGLGGITDTQYF.